A selection of T cell receptor beta chains follows, all from one sample in a study of T-cell memory formation after mild COVID-19. TCRdb analysed the 5' RACE reads with MiXCR anew, one entry per CDR3 protein. The sample lists approximately 490,000 distinct CDR3 sequences; roughly 20% were seen once. Specimen: PBMCs or a T cell subset sorted from them (not recorded which). These receptors were obtained from an adult woman who had mild COVID-19 (a few samples of this study predate the infection). Cell type and time point are not known. Both conserved end residues are part of each CDR3. D genes are given only for firm matches. A row's size may be missing; if present it is once, few, many or a size class.

d_call,v_call,j_call,clone_size,cdr3_nt,cdr3_aa
TRBD2,TRBV9,TRBJ2-7,few,TGTGCCAGCAGCGGGGGACTAGCGGGGGACGAGCAGTACTTC,CASSGGLAGDEQYF
-,TRBV6-5,TRBJ1-2,few,TGTGCCAGCAGTTACTCAGGTTACGATGGCTACACCTTC,CASSYSGYDGYTF
-,TRBV15,TRBJ1-3,-,TGTGCCACCAGCAGAGCGACAGCTCCTGGAAACACCATATATTTT,CATSRATAPGNTIYF
-,TRBV7-8,TRBJ2-1,-,TGTGCCAGCAGCCCCGGGGGACACGATGAGCAGTTCTTC,CASSPGGHDEQFF
TRBD2,TRBV7-2,TRBJ2-1,-,TGTGCCAGCAGCCGGGACTATCTGCAGTTCTTC,CASSRDYLQFF
-,TRBV2,TRBJ2-3,few,TGTGCCAGCAGCCCCCGGGCCCCCCGTACGGGATATACGCAGTATTTT,CASSPRAPRTGYTQYF
TRBD1,TRBV25-1,TRBJ2-7,-,TGTGCCAGCAGTGAAGACTACGACAGGGCCTACGAGCAGTACTTC,CASSEDYDRAYEQYF
TRBD1,TRBV19,TRBJ1-2,-,TGTGCCAGTTTTAAAATCGGGACAGGGAGAGGCTATGGCTACACCTTC,CASFKIGTGRGYGYTF
TRBD2,TRBV5-1,TRBJ2-3,-,TGCGCCAGCAGCTTGGAGGTAGCGGGGGCCCCGCAGGGGCAGTATTTT,CASSLEVAGAPQGQYF
-,TRBV7-2,TRBJ1-2,few,TGTGCCAGCAGTCCTGAGTCCGCGGCATATGGCTACACCTTC,CASSPESAAYGYTF
TRBD1,TRBV20-1,TRBJ1-1,-,TGCAGTGCTAGAGATAGGCAGAGGGACAGCTTGAACACTGAAGCTTTCTTT,CSARDRQRDSLNTEAFF
TRBD1,TRBV5-1,TRBJ1-1,-,TGCGCCAGCAGCCACGGACAGGTTTCAATGAACACTGAAGCTTTCTTT,CASSHGQVSMNTEAFF
-,TRBV29-1,TRBJ1-2,-,TGCAGCGTTGCAGACCAGGGGTTAATCGGCTACACCTTC,CSVADQGLIGYTF
TRBD1,TRBV29-1,TRBJ2-5,few,TGCAGCGTTCCGGGACAGGGAGGACAAGAGACCCAGTACTTC,CSVPGQGGQETQYF
TRBD1,TRBV10-3,TRBJ1-5,few,TGTGCCATCAGTGACGGGACAGTTATCAATCAGCCCCAGCATTTT,CAISDGTVINQPQHF
-,TRBV30,TRBJ2-7,few,TGTGCCTGGAGTGTAGGGTATGAGTTCGAGCAGTACTTC,CAWSVGYEFEQYF
-,TRBV7-9,TRBJ2-1,-,TGTGCCCTAGACGATGAGCAGTTCTTC,CALDDEQFF
-,TRBV10-2,TRBJ1-1,many,TGCGCCAGCAGCGTCCTGTCGAACACTGAAGCTTTCTTT,CASSVLSNTEAFF
-,TRBV4-3,TRBJ2-2,few,TGCGCCAGCAGCCAAGATCCGGCGGGAAAGGGGGGGGAGCTGTTTTTT,CASSQDPAGKGGELFF
TRBD2,TRBV6-2/TRBV6-3,TRBJ2-2,-,TGTGCCAGCAGTTACATTCGACTAGCGGGAGGGCCGGGGGAGCTGTTTTTT,CASSYIRLAGGPGELFF
TRBD1,TRBV24-1,TRBJ2-6,-,TGTGCCACCAGTGATGCCCGGGACAGTGGGATAGGTGGGGCCAACGTCCTGACTTTC,CATSDARDSGIGGANVLTF
TRBD2,TRBV4-3,TRBJ2-1,-,TGCGCCAGCAGCCAAGTACTAGCGGTCTACAATGAGCAGTTCTTC,CASSQVLAVYNEQFF
-,TRBV7-3,TRBJ1-2,-,TGTGCCAGCAGCTTACCTAATGGCTATGGCTACACCTTC,CASSLPNGYGYTF
-,TRBV4-1,TRBJ2-1,-,TGCGCCAGCAGCCCTAGCTCTGGGGATGAGCAGTTCTTC,CASSPSSGDEQFF
-,TRBV6-5,TRBJ1-2,few,TGTGCCAGCAGTTACTCGCGGCTCAACTATGGCTACACCTTC,CASSYSRLNYGYTF
-,TRBV12-3/TRBV12-4,TRBJ1-2,-,TGTGCCAGCAGTTTACGGCTTCGGGGGGGCGATGGCTACACCTTC,CASSLRLRGGDGYTF
TRBD1,TRBV20-1,TRBJ1-5,few,TGCAGTGCTAGCCAGGGGGCTGGACAGCCCCAGCATTTT,CSASQGAGQPQHF
-,TRBV29-1,TRBJ2-5,few,TGCAGCGTTGAAGAGACCCAGTACTTC,CSVEETQYF
TRBD2,TRBV20-1,TRBJ2-7,-,TGCAGTGCTAGTCGCCCTAGCGGCTCCTACGAGCAGTACTTC,CSASRPSGSYEQYF
-,TRBV7-6,TRBJ2-7,many,TGTGCCAGCAGCCCCTCAGGTACCTACGAGCAGTACTTC,CASSPSGTYEQYF
TRBD2,TRBV5-6,TRBJ2-6,few,TGTGCCAGCAATTTGCGGGGGGCCGGGGCCAACGTCCTGACTTTC,CASNLRGAGANVLTF
-,TRBV10-3,TRBJ2-7,-,TGTGCCATCAGTGTTTCGGGGGTATACGAGCAGTACTTC,CAISVSGVYEQYF
-,TRBV25-1,TRBJ2-7,-,TGTGCCAGCAGTGGTCCGGGACGGGGAGTCTCCTACGAGCAGTACTTC,CASSGPGRGVSYEQYF
-,TRBV10-3,TRBJ1-5,-,TGTGCCATCAGTGAGAGGGAGGATCAGCCCCAGCATTTT,CAISEREDQPQHF
-,TRBV18,TRBJ1-6,few,TGTGCCAGCTCACCTGGTGGGCCCCTCCACTTT,CASSPGGPLHF
TRBD1,TRBV7-3,TRBJ1-1,few,TGTGCCAGCAGCTTAACAAACACAGGGGATCAAGCTTTCTTT,CASSLTNTGDQAFF
-,TRBV7-2,TRBJ2-2,-,TGTGCCAGCAGCTTAGATAGAGGGGAGCTGTTTTTT,CASSLDRGELFF